The 30 T cell receptor beta chains reported below all come from one sample, sequenced in a study of CD4+ T cells in melanoma. Profiling relied on immunoSEQ multiplex PCR, and the TCRdb table lists in-frame clones only, not all of them. The sample includes around 18,000 clones, roughly 85% of them seen just once. Sequencing used cells from a culture (not recorded whether cultured in vitro). These receptors all stem from a human donor with melanoma.

The chain has TRBV6-1 and TRBJ2-7, with 8 bases identical to TRBD1. Germline trimming cut 7 bases from V and 3 bases from J; bases unmatched to any gene: 11. CDR3 size: 15 residues. The germline V gene has CDR1 MNHNS and CDR2 SASEGT. The CDR3 region is CASTRILGQGYEQYF. CDR3 nucleotide sequence: TGTGCCAGCACCCGAATTCTAGGACAGGGCTACGAGCAGTACTTC.

The chain's CDR3 is CASSEAGQDSPLHF. For the CDR3, the DNA is TGTGCCAGCAGTGAAGCGGGACAAGATTCACCCCTCCACTTT. The J gene is TRBJ1-6, the V gene TRBV6-1; perhaps TRBD1 as D (6 bases). The germline V gene has CDR1 MNHNS and CDR2 SASEGT. This CDR3 has 14 amino acids. V lost 0 bases, J lost 8 bases, and 8 bases lay in between.

The chain employs TRBV10-2 and TRBJ1-2; no clear D. The CDR3 sequence is 10 residues long. The V gene's germline CDR1 is WSHSY and CDR2 SAAADI. V shed 10 bases and J shed 8 bases, with 11 bases lying between them. CDR3 in amino acids: CATRVNGYTF. DNA for the CDR3: TGCGCCACGAGGGTAAACGGCTACACCTTC.

The chain uses TRBV5-1 and TRBJ2-1, with 9 bases that match TRBD2. V lost 0 bases to trimming and J lost 10 bases; unmatched junction nucleotides: 8. Germline V gene lookup returns CDR1 SGHRS and CDR2 YFSETQ. CDR3 length: 15 residues. CDR3 DNA sequence: TGCGCCAGCAGCTTGGGAGGCGGGGGGGCGAGAGAGCAGTTCTTC. The encoded protein is CASSLGGGGAREQFF.

This chain uses TRBV7-8 with TRBJ2-7; possibly TRBD1 for D (6 bases). Between the trimmed V and J ends, which lost 0 bases and 3 bases, there was a span of 15 bases. This CDR3 has 16 residues. Germline CDR1 SGHVS, CDR2 FQNEAQ. In nucleotides, the CDR3 is TGTGCCAGCAGCTTAGCGCTGAGGACAGCCATCTACGAGCAGTACTTC. Translating it yields CASSLALRTAIYEQYF.

This rearrangement joins TRBV2 to TRBJ2-7, with 11 bases fitting TRBD1. The junction had 5 bases not matched to a gene; V was cut back by 9 bases and J by 1 base. This CDR3 is built from 14 residues. CDR1 and CDR2 from the germline V gene are SNHLY and FYNNEI. The CDR3 nucleotides read TGTGCCAGTGACGGGACAGGGGGATCCTACGAGCAGTACTTC. It encodes CASDGTGGSYEQYF.

The rearrangement links TRBV7-9 to TRBJ2-3; D may be TRBD2 (6 bases). The CDR3 spans 15 residues. Germline CDR1 and CDR2: SEHNR and FQNEAQ (reference sequence). Between the trimmed V and J ends, which lost 5 bases and 8 bases, there was a span of 20 bases. Written as DNA, the CDR3 is TGTGCCAGCAGCCGGGACCTGGCGGGGTCTGTTACGCAGTATTTT. Protein sequence: CASSRDLAGSVTQYF.

The J gene is TRBJ2-4, the V gene TRBV5-5; 14 bases are a match to TRBD2. Germline trimming cut 5 bases from V and 5 bases from J; bases unmatched to any gene: 6. Germline V lookup: CDR1 SGHKS, CDR2 YYEKEE (reference sequence). The CDR3 has 16 amino acids. The CDR3 DNA sequence: TGTGCCAGCAGGAGGACTAGCGGGGGGCCTGAAAACATTCAGTACTTC. Translating it yields CASRRTSGGPENIQYF.

The gene calls are TRBV6-6 and TRBJ1-3; D is perhaps TRBD1 (6 bases). Germline V gene data show CDR1 as MNHNY and CDR2 as SVGAGI (reference sequence). This CDR3 region has 15 residues. The V end lost 6 bases, the J end lost 0 bases, and 12 bases lay between the germline ends. The CDR3 region has the DNA TGTGCCAGCAGACCGACAGGCGACTCTGGAAACACCATATATTTT. Residues: CASRPTGDSGNTIYF.

This chain connects TRBV29-1 to TRBJ2-5; 8 positions match TRBD1. The CDR3 extends over 11 amino acids. J was trimmed by 5 bases and V by 6 bases; bases with no gene match: 2. CDR1 SQVTM and CDR2 ANQGSEA come from the germline V gene. As DNA, the CDR3 is TGCAGCGTGAACAGGGGGGAGACCCAGTACTTC. This encodes CSVNRGETQYF.

This rearrangement joins TRBV5-1 to TRBJ2-7; TRBD1 matches at 7 bases. CDR1 is SGHRS and CDR2 is YFSETQ in the germline V gene. The V gene end was trimmed by 4 bases and the J gene end by 2 bases; junction bases not matched to a gene: 9. The CDR3 is made up of 15 amino acids. The CDR3 DNA is TGCGCCAGCAGCAACCCGGACAGGAACCCCTACGAGCAGTACTTC. It yields the protein CASSNPDRNPYEQYF.

The J gene is TRBJ2-3, the V gene TRBV5-1; 7 bases map to TRBD1. Germline V gene sequence: CDR1 SGHRS, CDR2 YFSETQ. Trimming took 5 bases from V and 4 from J; bases not matched to a gene: 7. The length of the CDR3 is 14 residues. The CDR3 DNA is TGCGCCAGCAGGACAGGGCGGGTTTCAGATACGCAGTATTTT. Its translation: CASRTGRVSDTQYF. The variable domain in full, completed from reference TRBV5-1 and TRBJ2-3, reads KAGVTQTPRYLIKTRGQQVTLSCSPISGHRSVSWYQQTPGQGLQFLFEYFSETQRNKGNFPGRFSGRQFSNSRSEMNVSTLELGDSALYLCASRTGRVSDTQYFGPGTRLTVL.

J is TRBJ2-3 and V is TRBV15; TRBD2 aligns across 9 bases. The CDR3 covers 19 residues. Losses at the gene ends were 7 bases for V and 3 bases for J; bases not matched to a gene: 20. Germline V CDR1 and CDR2: LNHNV, YYDKDF (reference sequence). CDR3 amino acids: CATTNSRPGLALGTDTQYF. CDR3 DNA: TGTGCCACCACAAATTCTAGACCGGGACTAGCTCTAGGAACAGATACGCAGTATTTT.

V usage is TRBV2 and J usage is TRBJ1-5; 9 nucleotides align to TRBD1. V dropped 6 bases and J dropped 0; count of bases not matched to a gene: 9. The CDR3 runs to 17 residues. Looked up from germline, CDR1 is SNHLY and CDR2 is FYNNEI. The CDR3 spells CASRGGTGYFSNQPQHF. CDR3 DNA: TGTGCCAGCAGGGGCGGGACAGGGTATTTTAGCAATCAGCCCCAGCATTTT.

The chain employs TRBV14 and TRBJ1-1; D uncertain. V was pared by 0 bases and J by 8 bases, with 13 bases between. Germline V gene lookup returns CDR1 SGHDN and CDR2 FVKESK. The CDR3 sequence is 14 residues long. CDR3 nucleotides: TGTGCCAGCAGCCAAGATTATCGTTTACACGAAGCTTTCTTT. This encodes CASSQDYRLHEAFF. The full variable domain, its missing parts supplied by reference TRBV14 and TRBJ1-1, is EAGVTQFPSHSVIEKGQTVTLRCDPISGHDNLYWYRRVMGKEIKFLLHFVKESKQDESGMPNNRFLAERTGGTYSTLKVQPAELEDSGVYFCASSQDYRLHEAFFGQGTRLTVV.

The gene calls are TRBV23-1 and TRBJ2-7, with D possibly TRBD1 on 5 matching bases. TRBV23-1 is identified as an open reading frame with a role that is uncertain. V gave up 6 bases and J gave up 1 base, with 10 bases separating them. The CDR3 runs to 13 residues. This CDR3 reads CASSRVESYEQYF. The CDR3 DNA follows: TGCGCCAGCAGCAGGGTTGAATCCTACGAGCAGTACTTC.

The CDR3 DNA sequence: TGTGCCAGCAGCGGCGGACCCAATCAGCCCCAGCATTTT. Amino acids: CASSGGPNQPQHF. This chain connects TRBV5-6 to TRBJ1-5; the D is unclear. The CDR3 spans 13 residues. Germline V gives CDR1 SGHDT, CDR2 YYEEEE. V was trimmed by 4 bases and J by 3 bases, leaving 8 bases between them.

In its sample, this clone was seen once. This rearrangement joins TRBV7-9 to TRBJ1-5; TRBD1 matches at 9 bases. V lost 4 bases, J lost 5 bases, and 9 bases stayed unmatched. CDR1 is SEHNR and CDR2 is FQNEAQ in the germline V gene (reference sequence). The CDR3 length is 16 residues. The CDR3 bases are TGTGCCAGCAGCTCTCACGGACAGGGGTGGGATCAGCCCCAGCATTTT. It specifies CASSSHGQGWDQPQHF.

The chain employs TRBV30 and TRBJ2-7; D gene unclear. V gave up 2 bases and J gave up 3 bases, with 14 bases separating them. Germline CDR1 and CDR2: GTSNPN and SVGIG (reference sequence). CDR3 length equals 14 residues. This CDR3 is CAWSTHTTRYEQYF. The CDR3 DNA sequence: TGTGCCTGGAGTACACACACGACCCGCTACGAGCAGTACTTC.

The chain recombines TRBV25-1 with TRBJ1-1, with D maybe TRBD1 (5 bases). The CDR3 length is 15 residues. Germline V gene data show CDR1 as MGHDK and CDR2 as SYGVNS. The V end was cut by 0 bases, the J end by 4 bases, with 12 bases between. In DNA form, the CDR3 reads TGTGCCAGCAGTGAATACCCCGGGGCAGCCACTGAAGCTTTCTTT. It is translated as CASSEYPGAATEAFF.

As regards this clone: The sample has other DNA sequences that encode this CDR3 too. The chain joins TRBV5-1 to TRBJ1-3; D is possibly TRBD1 (5 bases). This CDR3 is built from 16 residues. Trimming pared 4 bases from V and 2 bases from J, leaving 16 bases between. Germline CDR1 SGHRS, CDR2 YFSETQ. CDR3 DNA: TGCGCCAGCAGCGGAACTGGGGACCAGCCTGGAAACACCATATATTTT. Encoded protein: CASSGTGDQPGNTIYF.

V gene TRBV7-2 combines with J gene TRBJ1-5; no definite D call. V lost 5 bases and J lost 4, with 12 bases in between. The CDR3 extends over 14 amino acids. Germline V lookup: CDR1 SGHTA, CDR2 FQGNSA. The CDR3 region is CASSDVTANQPQHF. CDR3 sequence (DNA): TGTGCCAGCAGCGATGTGACTGCGAATCAGCCCCAGCATTTT.

V is TRBV5-1 and J is TRBJ1-1, with 7 bases lining up with TRBD1. The V and J ends lost 7 bases and 0 bases, in that order; junction bases with no gene match: 9. Germline V gene sequence: CDR1 SGHRS, CDR2 YFSETQ. There are 15 residues in the CDR3. In nucleotides, the CDR3 is TGCGCCAGCTCCCCAATGGGACAGATGAACACTGAAGCTTTCTTT. Amino acid sequence: CASSPMGQMNTEAFF.

A single count supports this clone. The genes are TRBV11-2 and TRBJ2-5, with D perhaps matching TRBD1 (6 bases). CDR1 is SGHAT, CDR2 FQNNGV, per germline. V was pared by 5 bases and J by 6 bases, with 13 bases between. The length of the CDR3 is 13 residues. CDR3 sequence: CASSVGGSKTQYF. In DNA, the CDR3 is TGTGCCAGCAGCGTAGGGGGTTCCAAGACCCAGTACTTC.

The chain employs TRBV27 and TRBJ2-5; D is possibly TRBD1 (5 bases). The CDR3 covers 15 residues. The V and J ends lost 8 bases and 5 bases respectively, with 21 bases between them. The V gene's germline CDR1 is MNHEY and CDR2 SMNVEV (reference sequence). This CDR3 is CASSGARDPQETQYF. The CDR3 bases are TGTGCCAGCTCTGGGGCACGCGATCCCCAGGAGACCCAGTACTTC.

This chain links TRBV9 with TRBJ2-2, with 9 bases fitting TRBD2. The CDR3 length is 18 residues. The germline CDR1 and CDR2 sequences are SGDLS and YYNGEE. Trimming cost V 3 bases and J 1 base; bases outside gene matches: 10. The CDR3 sequence: CASSARIAGALNTGELFF. DNA for the CDR3: TGTGCCAGCAGCGCTAGGATAGCGGGGGCCCTGAACACCGGGGAGCTGTTTTTT.

V usage is TRBV2 and J usage is TRBJ1-2; D call uncertain. Trimming left V 3 bases short and J 4 bases short, with 15 bases between. The V gene's germline CDR1 is SNHLY and CDR2 FYNNEI. The CDR3 spans 15 residues. CDR3 loop: CASSESSRGGYGYTF. In DNA form, the CDR3 reads TGTGCCAGCAGTGAGAGTTCCCGTGGAGGCTATGGCTACACCTTC.

This chain joins TRBV19 and TRBJ2-7, with D possibly TRBD1 on 6 matching bases. Germline CDR1 reads LNHDA; CDR2 reads SQIVND (reference sequence). This CDR3 is built from 13 residues. Trimming took off 3 bases at V and 2 bases at J, with 8 bases between the two ends. Here the CDR3 reads CASSIEGAYEQYF. CDR3 coding DNA: TGTGCCAGTAGTATTGAGGGGGCCTACGAGCAGTACTTC.

The CDR3 DNA reads TGTGCCAGCAGGGCGGGACTAGACAATGAGCAGTTCTTC. Translating gives CASRAGLDNEQFF. The V and J genes are TRBV5-4 and TRBJ2-1; 8 bases are shared with TRBD2. This CDR3 has 13 residues. Germline CDR1 and CDR2: SGHNT and YYREEE (reference sequence). J was trimmed by 5 bases and V by 5 bases; bases with no gene match: 3.

This chain uses TRBV27 with TRBJ2-3, with unresolved D. The CDR3 has 15 amino acids. V was clipped by 2 bases and J by 0 bases, with 9 bases between them. CDR1 is MNHEY, CDR2 SMNVEV, per germline (reference sequence). The CDR3 protein is CASSLKAISTDTQYF. CDR3 nucleotide sequence: TGTGCCAGCAGTTTAAAGGCAATTAGCACAGATACGCAGTATTTT.